This TCR beta chain was observed in a study of T cell responses to AZD1222 COVID-19 vaccine. Regarding the study as a whole: The donors showed a predominance of white British ancestry and of females, with possible underestimation of clonal diversity.

Repertoires were generated with immunoSEQ multiplex PCR, while TCRdb's copy carries only in-frame clones and drops some. This table has roughly 93,000 clones, roughly 89% appearing once. About this clone: Its antigen is currently unknown.

Between the trimmed V and J ends, which lost 0 bases and 0 bases, there was a span of 8 bases. CDR3 length: 15 amino acids. Germline-derived CDR1 and CDR2 are PRHDT and FYEKMQ (reference sequence). The specimen was peripheral blood, collected 28 days after the second AZD1222 dose. The sequence came from an adult who received the AZD1222 COVID-19 vaccine. V and J are TRBV13 and TRBJ1-2; the D gene is possibly TRBD1 (6 bases). CDR3 sequence: CASSLGQGTNYGYTF. The CDR3 coding sequence is TGTGCCAGCAGCTTAGGGCAGGGGACTAACTATGGCTACACCTTC.